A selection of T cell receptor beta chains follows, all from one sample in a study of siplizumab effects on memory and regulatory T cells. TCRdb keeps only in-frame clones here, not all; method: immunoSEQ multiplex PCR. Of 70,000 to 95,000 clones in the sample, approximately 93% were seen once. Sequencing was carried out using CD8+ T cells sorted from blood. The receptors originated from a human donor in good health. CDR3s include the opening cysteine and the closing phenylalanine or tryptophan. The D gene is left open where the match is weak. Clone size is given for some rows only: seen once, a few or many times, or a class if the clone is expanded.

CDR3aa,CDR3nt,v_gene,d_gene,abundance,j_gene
CASSEEQGKRLDEQYF,TGTGCCAGTAGTGAGGAACAGGGTAAACGTCTGGACGAGCAGTACTTC,TRBV19,-,-,TRBJ2-7
CASSQAGGDDEQYF,TGCGCCAGCAGCCAGGCAGGGGGGGACGACGAGCAGTACTTC,TRBV5-1,-,-,TRBJ2-7
CASSAGKFNEQFF,TGCGCCAGCAGTGCCGGGAAATTCAATGAGCAGTTCTTC,TRBV10-1,-,-,TRBJ2-1
CASSMTGGIHEQFF,TGTGCCAGTAGTATGACAGGGGGGATCCATGAGCAGTTCTTC,TRBV19,TRBD1,-,TRBJ2-1
CASSESKRPTQSYEQFF,TGTGCCAGCAGCGAGTCCAAGCGGCCGACCCAGTCTTATGAGCAGTTCTTC,TRBV9,-,-,TRBJ2-1
CASSDRGSYNEQFF,TGTGCCAGCAGCGACAGGGGCTCCTACAATGAGCAGTTCTTC,TRBV7-9,TRBD1,once,TRBJ2-1
CASRLAGQYNEQFF,TGTGCCAGCCGACTAGCGGGACAGTACAATGAGCAGTTCTTC,TRBV4-2,TRBD2,-,TRBJ2-1
CASSFLTGGETQYF,TGTGCCAGCAGCTTCCTTACTGGGGGAGAGACCCAGTACTTC,TRBV7-6,-,-,TRBJ2-5
CASSIGSGELFF,TGTGCCAGTAGTATAGGGAGCGGGGAGCTGTTTTTT,TRBV19,-,-,TRBJ2-2
CAWSVGTYYGYTF,TGTGCCTGGAGTGTGGGGACATACTATGGCTACACCTTC,TRBV30,-,once,TRBJ1-2
CASSARTHTEAFF,TGTGCCAGCAGTGCCCGCACCCACACTGAAGCTTTCTTT,TRBV6-1,-,-,TRBJ1-1
CASSLFIKTSADTQYF,TGCGCCAGCAGCTTGTTCATAAAGACTAGCGCAGATACGCAGTATTTT,TRBV5-1,TRBD2,few,TRBJ2-3
CASNPQGPYSNQPQHF,TGTGCCAGTAATCCTCAGGGACCTTATAGCAATCAGCCCCAGCATTTT,TRBV19,-,-,TRBJ1-5
CSVGGWASGRPEQFF,TGCAGCGTTGGGGGGTGGGCTAGCGGGAGACCTGAGCAGTTCTTC,TRBV29-1,TRBD2,-,TRBJ2-1
CASSPEGRENTEAFF,TGTGCCAGCAGCCCCGAGGGTAGGGAGAACACTGAAGCTTTCTTT,TRBV7-6,-,-,TRBJ1-1
CAISESWTGPYNEQFF,TGTGCCATCAGTGAGTCATGGACAGGTCCCTACAATGAGCAGTTCTTC,TRBV10-3,TRBD1,-,TRBJ2-1
CASSDGDRGVYEQYF,TGTGCCAGCAGCGACGGAGACAGGGGTGTCTACGAGCAGTACTTC,TRBV9,TRBD1,-,TRBJ2-7
CASSLILGRDTEAFF,TGTGCCAGCAGTTTGATCCTAGGCAGGGACACTGAAGCTTTCTTT,TRBV27,-,-,TRBJ1-1
CASSAQESYEQYF,TGTGCCAGCAGCGCCCAGGAATCCTACGAGCAGTACTTC,TRBV9,-,-,TRBJ2-7
CASTTWGGNQPQHF,TGTGCCAGCACCACTTGGGGAGGCAATCAGCCCCAGCATTTT,TRBV5-6,-,-,TRBJ1-5
CASSQNSGSGYNEQFF,TGTGCCAGCAGCCAAAATAGCGGGAGTGGATACAATGAGCAGTTCTTC,TRBV14,TRBD2,once,TRBJ2-1
CASSLIRRERSEQFF,TGTGCCAGCAGCTTAATAAGGAGGGAGAGGAGTGAGCAGTTCTTC,TRBV7-3,-,-,TRBJ2-1
CASSQVGGMVGLNTEAFF,TGCGCCAGCAGCCAAGTTGGAGGGATGGTAGGCTTAAACACTGAAGCTTTCTTT,TRBV4-1,-,-,TRBJ1-1
CASSQVQEWEQFF,TGCGCCAGCAGCCAAGTGCAGGAGTGGGAGCAGTTCTTC,TRBV4-1,-,-,TRBJ2-1